This TCR beta chain was recorded in a study of cytomegalovirus exposure and HLA in healthy donors. Study-level background: Within the Caucasian-associated ancestry cluster were roughly 79% of the approximately 400 genotyped donors. Study results and limitations: Many donors shared some public TCRs, even though most TCR sequences were rare.

Turning to this clone: Antigen unknown.

Deletions cut 3 bases from V and 2 bases from J, with 13 bases between. CDR3 length: 15 residues. The V gene's germline CDR1 is MGHDK and CDR2 SYGVNS. The PCR employed 60 Vbeta primers together with 13 Jbeta primers. TCRdb's table, derived via immunoSEQ multiplex PCR, lists solely in-frame clones and lacks some. The sample yields 95,000 to 150,000 clones, about four fifths seen once. The chain uses TRBV25-1 and TRBJ2-5; no clear D gene. The TCR was taken from a woman between 40 and 50 years old in good health and CMV-seronegative. Sequencing input: PBMCs. CDR3 coding DNA: TGTGCCAGCAGTGAGTCGCCCGGAGAGCAAGAGACCCAGTACTTC. Its translation is CASSESPGEQETQYF.